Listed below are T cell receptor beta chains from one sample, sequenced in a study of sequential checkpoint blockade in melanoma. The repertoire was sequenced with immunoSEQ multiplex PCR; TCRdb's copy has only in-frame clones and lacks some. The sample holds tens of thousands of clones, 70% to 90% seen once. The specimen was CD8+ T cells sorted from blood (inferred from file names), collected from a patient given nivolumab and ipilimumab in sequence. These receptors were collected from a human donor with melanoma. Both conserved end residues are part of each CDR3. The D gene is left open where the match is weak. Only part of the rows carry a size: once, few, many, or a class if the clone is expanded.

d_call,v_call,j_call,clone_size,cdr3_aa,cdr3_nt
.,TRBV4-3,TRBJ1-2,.,CASSQNQGGYGYTF,TGCGCCAGCAGCCAAAACCAGGGAGGCTATGGCTACACCTTC
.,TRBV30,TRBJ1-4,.,CAWSVGGELFF,TGTGCCTGGAGTGTAGGGGGTGAACTGTTTTTT
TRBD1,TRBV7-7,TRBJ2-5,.,CASSLMTGGNQETQYF,TGTGCTAGCAGCTTAATGACAGGGGGTAACCAAGAGACCCAGTACTTC
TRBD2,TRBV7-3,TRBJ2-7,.,CASSLMGGSSYEQYF,TGTGCCAGCAGCTTGATGGGGGGGAGTTCCTACGAGCAGTACTTC
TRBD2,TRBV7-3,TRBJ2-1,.,CASSWAGGGLNEQFF,TGTGCCAGCAGCTGGGCGGGAGGGGGATTAAATGAGCAGTTCTTC
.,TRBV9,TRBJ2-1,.,CAGSARGYNEQFF,TGTGCCGGCAGCGCCCGGGGTTACAATGAGCAGTTCTTC
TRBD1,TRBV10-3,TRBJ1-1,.,CAITPGTVFPGTEAFF,TGTGCCATTACCCCCGGGACAGTATTCCCGGGGACTGAAGCTTTCTTT
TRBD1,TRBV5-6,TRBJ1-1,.,CASSFGTGAEAFF,TGTGCCAGCAGCTTCGGGACAGGAGCTGAAGCTTTCTTT
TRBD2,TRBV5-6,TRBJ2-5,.,CASSFGLAASATQYF,TGTGCCAGCAGCTTTGGGCTAGCGGCCTCTGCGACCCAGTACTTC
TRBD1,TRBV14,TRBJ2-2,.,CASSQVRGHTGELFF,TGTGCCAGCAGCCAAGTCAGGGGGCACACCGGGGAGCTGTTTTTT
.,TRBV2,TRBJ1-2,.,CASSVGGPGVYGYTF,TGTGCCAGCAGTGTTGGGGGACCGGGGGTCTATGGCTACACCTTC
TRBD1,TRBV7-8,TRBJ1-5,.,CASSSGTAFSNQPQHF,TGTGCCAGCAGCTCCGGGACAGCCTTTTCCAATCAGCCCCAGCATTTT
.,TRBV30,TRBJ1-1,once,CAWSPTGLGTEAFF,TGTGCCTGGAGTCCGACAGGTTTGGGCACTGAAGCTTTCTTT
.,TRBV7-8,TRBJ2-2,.,CASSLHVQGIGELFF,TGTGCCAGCAGCTTACACGTCCAGGGGATCGGGGAGCTGTTTTTT
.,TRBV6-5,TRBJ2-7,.,CASSQHNTGSGYF,TGTGCCAGCAGTCAACATAATACAGGGTCCGGGTACTTC
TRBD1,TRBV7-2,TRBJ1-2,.,CASSLSGGAIYGYTF,TGTGCCAGCAGCTTATCAGGGGGCGCAATCTATGGCTACACCTTC
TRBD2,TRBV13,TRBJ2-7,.,CASSLGGRAYEQYF,TGTGCCAGCAGCTTAGGGGGGAGGGCCTACGAGCAGTACTTC
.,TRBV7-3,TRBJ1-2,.,CASSLTTVGGVDGYTF,TGTGCCAGCAGCTTAACTACCGTCGGGGGTGTCGATGGCTACACCTTC
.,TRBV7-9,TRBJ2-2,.,CASSLLEGNTGELFF,TGTGCCAGCAGCTTACTGGAGGGGAACACCGGGGAGCTGTTTTTT
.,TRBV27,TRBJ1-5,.,CASSLGQDNQPQHF,TGTGCCAGCAGTTTAGGCCAGGACAATCAGCCCCAGCATTTT
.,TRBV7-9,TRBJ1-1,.,CASSPQRVGYTEAFF,TGTGCCAGCAGCCCTCAGCGGGTTGGGTACACTGAAGCTTTCTTT
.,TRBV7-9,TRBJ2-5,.,CASSSLVGRTQYF,TGTGCCAGCAGCTCTTTGGTAGGGAGAACCCAGTACTTC
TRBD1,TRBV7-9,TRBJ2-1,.,CASSPVTGGTHNEQFF,TGTGCCAGCAGTCCGGTGACAGGGGGAACCCACAATGAGCAGTTCTTC
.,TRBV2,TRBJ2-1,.,CASSETGSSYNEQFF,TGTGCCAGCAGTGAAACAGGGAGCTCCTACAATGAGCAGTTCTTC
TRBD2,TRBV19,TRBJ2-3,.,CASSIPAGGTDTQYF,TGTGCCAGTAGTATACCAGCGGGAGGCACAGATACGCAGTATTTT